Below, one TCR beta chain is given with its context. Its antigen is as yet unknown. These data belong to a study of CD8 T cells in Susac syndrome. About the research overall: There were 5 or 6 sequenced Susac syndrome patients with active disease and eight or nine in remission.

The authors reverse transcribed about 0.5 to 1 ug RNA with random hexamers. The method of amplification for TCR beta CDR3 was immunoSEQ multiplex PCR, covering 54 Vbeta and 13 Jbeta. TCRdb re-called the immunoSEQ multiplex PCR reads with MiXCR, one entry per CDR3 protein. The top ten clones hold roughly 0.1% of a sample with roughly 250,000 distinct CDR3 sequences, around 96% of them seen once. Sequencing targeted TCR beta in blood CD8+ and CD4+ T cells. Study-wide points: CD4+ T cell repertoires in Susac syndrome lacked clonal expansion.

CDR1 and CDR2 (germline): MGHRA, YSYEKL. J gave up 1 base and V 2 bases, and 6 bases lay outside the gene matches. CDR3 length: 16 amino acids. The chain joins TRBV4-1 to TRBJ2-7; 9 bases align to TRBD1. The TCR sequence derives from a human donor with Susac syndrome. Sequenced input: CD4+ T cells from PBMCs. CDR3: CASSQRETGGSYEQYF. The CDR3, as DNA: TGCGCCAGCAGCCAAAGGGAGACAGGGGGTTCCTACGAGCAGTACTTC.